This paragraph reports one TCR beta chain. No cognate antigen has been identified for it. No quality values exist for individual bases; no much larger clone is one base distant. The source of the sample is a study of blood T cell repertoires in COVID-19 (dated by TCRdb to the early 2020s). Some background on the complete study: Samples from collaborators originated in the United States, Italy and Spain and spanned both the acute and convalescent phases of COVID-19. The samples were drawn from two sources: the first 160 participants of the ongoing ImmuneRACE study, and approximately 1,300 subjects contributed by 6 global collaborators. The repertoires were released in a freely available public database intended as a resource for research on the immune response to SARS-CoV-2. Where HLA class I and class II types were available, the types were taken from metadata supplied by the sample provider, not from assay-based typing. The material from the prospective study consisted of cDNA or gDNA derived from T cells, B-cell-depleted T cells, or PBMCs. The dataset comprised deeply sampled blood TCRbeta repertoires from subjects exposed to, actively infected with, or recovered from COVID-19. Nearly every sample came with metadata listing a de-identified subject ID, COVID-19 status, age in years and sex. The full study reports these points: The quantity of clinical and demographic metadata differed by source and by participant and was supplied without curation.

CDR1 and CDR2 (KGHSH, LQKENI) derive from the germline V gene. V sheds 2 bases and J sheds 0 bases, leaving 9 bases between their ends. The CDR3 goes from the cysteine to the phenylalanine over 15 residues. Here the CDR3 DNA is all that survives: 45 bases in frame from base 1. TCRbeta CDR3 regions were amplified from genomic DNA by means of the immunoSEQ Assay, a bias-controlled multiplex PCR. The paper's processing steps were these. The number of nucleated cells in each sample was estimated by amplification of reference gene primers within the assay. To quantify the absolute abundance of each unique TCRbeta CDR3 rearrangement, sequence reads were collapsed and filtered. For each sample, productive Simpson clonality was calculated as the square root of Simpson's diversity index over productive rearrangements. TCRdb took this table from immuneACCESS and kept in-frame rearrangements with V and J called. Such tables lack part of the clones; where checked against another copy, unresolved V genes explain under half of the gap, and the rest is unexplained. The V and J calls and the clone size are those of that table, but D and trimming were determined from the DNA. Recorded for this sample are hundreds of thousands of clones; around 83% of them occurred a single time. The ten largest clones represent 7.5% to 9% of the sample.

Collaborating institutions collected whole blood in K2EDTA tubes following their own protocols. For TCRbeta analysis, collaborator samples were shipped as frozen whole blood, as isolated PBMCs, or as DNA extracted from either sample type. The chain is made from TRBV18 and TRBJ2-3; a tentative D match to TRBD1 spans 5 bases. This clonotype was sampled from a woman between 50 and 59 years old with acute or convalescent COVID-19. The specimen sequenced was peripheral blood. The CDR3 protein: CASSPSAGSTDTQYF. The nucleotide sequence is TGTGCCAGCTCACCATCCGCAGGGAGCACAGATACGCAGTATTTT.